The next 18 T cell receptor beta chains were all read from a single sample in a study of long-term antiretroviral therapy in people with HIV. immunoSEQ v3.0 was run at survey level. Libraries were prepared by immunoSEQ multiplex PCR; TCRdb keeps only in-frame clonotypes and omits some of them. This table holds around 30,000 clones, about 94% found once. The sequencing here drew on unsorted PBMCs, taken about 6.5 years after starting antiretroviral therapy. Source of these receptors: a woman between 35 and 50 years old with HIV.

V usage is TRBV9 and J usage is TRBJ2-5; D is perhaps TRBD2 (7 bases). The germline CDR1 and CDR2 sequences are SGDLS and YYNGEE. The CDR3 is made up of 13 amino acids. The ends were cut back, 7 bases at V and 5 bases at J, with 15 bases in the middle. The CDR3 DNA is TGTGCCAGCGGCGGGGGCCTTCGGGAGACCCAGTACTTC. Its translation is CASGGGLRETQYF. The full variable domain, with the rest looked up from reference TRBV9 and TRBJ2-5, is DSGVTQTPKHLITATGQRVTLRCSPRSGDLSVYWYQQSLDQGLQFLIQYYNGEERAKGNILERFSAQQFPDLHSELNLSSLELGDSALYFCASGGGLRETQYFGPGTRLLVL.

The chain uses TRBV27 and TRBJ2-3, with D perhaps matching TRBD1 (6 bases). The V end lost 4 bases, the J end lost 2 bases, and 16 bases lay between the germline ends. The CDR3 is 16 residues long. Germline loops: CDR1 MNHEY, CDR2 SMNVEV (reference sequence). CDR3 nucleotides: TGTGCCAGCAGTTCCCCGGCGGACAGTGCCACAGATACGCAGTATTTT. Its protein product is CASSSPADSATDTQYF.

The V call is TRBV30, the J call TRBJ1-3; D is ambiguous. The V gene's germline CDR1 is GTSNPN and CDR2 SVGIG (reference sequence). The V and J ends lost 0 bases and 3 bases respectively, with 9 bases between them. The CDR3 extends over 14 amino acids. CDR3 residues: CAWSVEGNGNTIYF. The CDR3 DNA follows: TGTGCCTGGAGTGTGGAGGGAAATGGAAACACCATATATTTT.

V and J are TRBV5-1 and TRBJ1-5, with TRBD1 as a possible D gene (5 bases). Germline loops: CDR1 SGHRS, CDR2 YFSETQ. CDR3 length equals 15 residues. The ends were cut back, 9 bases at V and 0 bases at J, with 16 bases in the middle. CDR3 loop: CANPTDKDSNQPQHF. Here the CDR3 DNA reads TGCGCCAATCCGACAGACAAAGATAGCAATCAGCCCCAGCATTTT.

The chain links TRBV5-4 to TRBJ1-2; a weak D match, TRBD1 (6 bases). Between the trimmed V and J ends, which lost 5 bases and 2 bases, there was a span of 10 bases. The CDR3 spans 13 residues. The germline CDR1 and CDR2 sequences are SGHNT and YYREEE (reference sequence). The CDR3 region is CASSQGKNYGYTF. CDR3 nucleotide sequence: TGTGCCAGCAGTCAGGGGAAAAACTATGGCTACACCTTC.

This chain uses TRBV6-4 with TRBJ2-5; D possibly corresponds to TRBD2 (6 bases). The CDR3 sequence is 15 residues long. Per germline, CDR1 MRHNA and CDR2 SNTAGT. V lost 3 bases, J lost 1 base, and 12 bases lay in between. CDR3 DNA sequence: TGTGCCAGCAGTGAGGGGCGGGGCGGCCAAGAGACCCAGTACTTC. It is translated as CASSEGRGGQETQYF.

The V and J genes are TRBV19 and TRBJ2-6, with TRBD1 matching 8 bases. After removal of 5 bases from V and 2 bases from J, the junction contained 14 bases not matched to a gene. The CDR3 spans 19 residues. Germline lookup yields CDR1 LNHDA and CDR2 SQIVND (reference sequence). CDR3 protein: CASSPWTGRAKAGANVLTF. In DNA, the CDR3 is TGTGCCAGTAGTCCTTGGACAGGGAGAGCTAAGGCTGGGGCCAACGTCCTGACTTTC.

The rearrangement joins TRBV4-1 to TRBJ1-2; possible D gene TRBD1, 5 bases. The V end was cut by 0 bases, the J end by 4 bases, with 12 bases between. CDR1 MGHRA and CDR2 YSYEKL come from the germline V gene. This CDR3 contains 15 residues. The CDR3 nucleotides read TGCGCCAGCAGCCAAGATCGAGGGGCCAGCTATGGCTACACCTTC. Protein product: CASSQDRGASYGYTF.

The V and J genes are TRBV29-1 and TRBJ2-5; D may correspond to TRBD1 or TRBD2 (6 bases each). Germline CDR1 and CDR2: SQVTM and ANQGSEA. Trimming left V 6 bases short and J 5 bases short, with 16 bases between. The CDR3 contains 13 residues. The CDR3 loop is CSVEHRAGETQYF. CDR3 DNA: TGCAGCGTGGAACACAGGGCGGGGGAGACCCAGTACTTC.

This chain uses TRBV18 with TRBJ1-1; 7 bases line up with TRBD1. Germline V gene lookup returns CDR1 KGHSH and CDR2 LQKENI. After removal of 3 bases from V and 1 base from J, the junction contained 5 bases not matched to a gene. CDR3 length equals 15 residues. The CDR3 protein is CASSPMGQPNTEAFF. Here the CDR3 DNA reads TGTGCCAGCTCACCGATGGGACAGCCGAACACTGAAGCTTTCTTT.

The V call is TRBV6-5, the J call TRBJ1-2, with 10 bases fitting TRBD1. The CDR3 is 14 amino acids. Germline trimming cut 2 bases from V and 7 bases from J; bases unmatched to any gene: 4. The V gene's germline CDR1 is MNHEY and CDR2 SVGAGI. CDR3 region: CASSYLGTGAGYTF. The CDR3 DNA reads as TGTGCCAGCAGTTACCTAGGGACAGGGGCTGGCTACACCTTC.

The CDR3 region is CASRVTGNTEAFF. CDR3 nucleotide sequence: TGTGCCAGCAGGGTAACAGGGAACACTGAAGCTTTCTTT. The gene calls are TRBV2 and TRBJ1-1; maybe TRBD1 (5 bases). The CDR3 length is 13 residues. Looked up from germline, CDR1 is SNHLY and CDR2 is FYNNEI. V was trimmed by 6 bases and J by 1 base, leaving 9 bases between them.

This clone was seen a handful of times. The chain employs TRBV10-3 and TRBJ1-5; the D is unclear. The CDR3 contains 16 residues. Germline V lookup: CDR1 ENHRY, CDR2 SYGVKD. Trimming cost V 3 bases and J 5 bases, with 17 bases left between them. The CDR3 sequence: CAISDAEHSIDQPQHF. CDR3 DNA sequence: TGTGCCATCAGTGATGCCGAACATAGCATCGATCAGCCCCAGCATTTT.

This clone is a singleton in its sample. The chain has TRBV7-2 and TRBJ2-3; D is undetermined. Trimming stripped 5 bases from V and 3 bases from J, with 15 bases between. Germline loops: CDR1 SGHTA, CDR2 FQGNSA. The CDR3 totals 15 residues. CDR3 sequence reads: CASSESWVSTDTQYF. The CDR3 DNA reads TGTGCCAGCAGCGAGTCGTGGGTATCGACAGATACGCAGTATTTT.

This clone has more than one count but fewer than ten. V gene TRBV6-5 combines with J gene TRBJ1-2, with D possibly being TRBD1 (6 bases). This CDR3 region has 14 residues. Trimming removed 0 bases at V and 5 bases at J, with 10 bases between. Germline V gene lookup returns CDR1 MNHEY and CDR2 SVGAGI. The CDR3: CASSYSFQGYGYTF. The CDR3 coding sequence is TGTGCCAGCAGTTACTCGTTCCAGGGGTATGGCTACACCTTC.

The V gene is TRBV7-2, the J gene TRBJ2-3; possibly TRBD2 for D (7 bases). The ends were cut back, 0 bases at V and 1 base at J, with 8 bases in the middle. Germline CDR1 and CDR2: SGHTA and FQGNSA. The CDR3 runs to 15 residues. CDR3 protein: CASSLAGGRTDTQYF. The CDR3 nucleotides read TGTGCCAGCAGCTTAGCGGGGGGGCGCACAGATACGCAGTATTTT.

The chain joins TRBV11-2 to TRBJ2-5; 7 bases match TRBD2. The V gene end was trimmed by 5 bases and the J gene end by 5 bases; junction bases not matched to a gene: 11. Germline lookup yields CDR1 SGHAT and CDR2 FQNNGV. The CDR3 covers 15 residues. For the CDR3, the DNA is TGTGCCAGCAGCCCCCTCGGGGAGGGCCGGGAGACCCAGTACTTC. It yields the protein CASSPLGEGRETQYF.

Only one count was recorded for this clone. For the CDR3, the DNA is TGCGCCAGCAGCCGAAAACAGGGGTTCGGGGTTTGGAGTCGAGCTTTCTTT. As protein: CASSRKQGFGVWSRAFF. The rearrangement uses TRBV4-3 and TRBJ1-1; 7 positions agree with TRBD1. Germline CDR1 reads LGHNA; CDR2 reads YSLEER. The CDR3 sequence is 17 residues long. V lost 4 bases and J lost 10; bases outside the gene matches: 21.